The 21 T cell receptor beta chains below come from one sample, sequenced in a study of cytomegalovirus exposure and HLA in healthy donors. The PCR was carried out with 60 Vbeta primers and 13 Jbeta primers. Only in-frame clones appear in the TCRdb table, and some are missing; sequencing was by immunoSEQ multiplex PCR. This sample has approximately 150,000 clones, with approximately 88% found just once. Sequenced material: PBMCs. The receptors were sampled from a man aged 30-40 years in good health and CMV-seronegative.

The chain uses TRBV7-2 and TRBJ2-7; 8 positions match TRBD2. The CDR3 has 15 residues. Germline CDR1 reads SGHTA; CDR2 reads FQGNSA. Trimming took 1 base from V and 2 from J; bases not matched to a gene: 4. In DNA form, the CDR3 reads TGTGCCAGCAGCTTAGGGTCGGGAGGGGCCTACGAGCAGTACTTC. The encoded protein is CASSLGSGGAYEQYF.

This chain connects TRBV6-1 to TRBJ1-1, with D possibly matching TRBD1 (5 bases). Germline assignment: CDR1 MNHNS and CDR2 SASEGT. Trimming took 5 bases from V and 6 from J, leaving 19 bases between them. CDR3 length: 15 amino acids. The CDR3 DNA reads as TGTGCCAGCAGTCCCCTAGCGGTGGGGGAAGCTGAAGCTTTCTTT. Amino acid sequence: CASSPLAVGEAEAFF.

The chain combines TRBV6-6 with TRBJ2-5, with 8 bases identical to TRBD1. CDR3 length: 16 amino acids. J gave up 0 bases and V 6 bases, and 9 bases lay outside the gene matches. The germline V gene has CDR1 MNHNY and CDR2 SVGAGI (reference sequence). Here the CDR3 reads CASRPDRGPYQETQYF. CDR3 in DNA: TGTGCCAGCAGGCCTGACAGGGGACCGTACCAAGAGACCCAGTACTTC.

CDR3 amino acids: CSVEDLTGYEQYF. CDR3 nucleotide sequence: TGCAGCGTTGAAGATCTTACGGGCTACGAGCAGTACTTC. The genes are TRBV29-1 and TRBJ2-7; D not certain. From germline, CDR1 is SQVTM and CDR2 ANQGSEA. V shed 0 bases and J shed 3 bases, with 9 bases lying between them. The CDR3 is 13 amino acids.

This clone was picked up a small number of times. V gene TRBV19 combines with J gene TRBJ2-7; perhaps TRBD1 as D (6 bases). Germline CDR1 and CDR2: LNHDA and SQIVND (reference sequence). The ends were cut back, 3 bases at V and 5 bases at J, with 14 bases in the middle. CDR3 length: 14 residues. CDR3 region: CASSMGQGFDEQYF. CDR3 bases: TGTGCCAGTAGTATGGGTCAGGGGTTCGACGAGCAGTACTTC.

The chain links TRBV28 to TRBJ2-5; 8 positions agree with TRBD1. CDR1 is MDHEN, CDR2 SYDVKM, per germline. V lost 3 bases, J lost 1 base, and 10 bases stayed unmatched. The CDR3 totals 17 residues. The CDR3 sequence: CASSFLRRDRSQETQYF. In DNA form, the CDR3 reads TGTGCCAGCAGTTTCCTACGGAGGGACAGGAGCCAAGAGACCCAGTACTTC. The full variable domain, with the rest looked up from reference TRBV28 and TRBJ2-5, is DVKVTQSSRYLVKRTGEKVFLECVQDMDHENMFWYRQDPGLGLRLIYFSYDVKMKEKGDIPEGYSVSREKKERFSLILESASTNQTSMYLCASSFLRRDRSQETQYFGPGTRLLVL.

V and J are TRBV30 and TRBJ2-7; no clear D gene. The ends were cut back, 1 base at V and 2 bases at J, with 3 bases in the middle. Germline V gene lookup returns CDR1 GTSNPN and CDR2 SVGIG (reference sequence). The CDR3 covers 11 residues. The CDR3 sequence: CAWSGTYEQYF. DNA for the CDR3: TGTGCCTGGAGTGGTACCTACGAGCAGTACTTC.

A single count supports this clone. The V call is TRBV10-3, the J call TRBJ1-1, with 7 positions matching TRBD1. The CDR3 extends over 12 amino acids. V was pared by 9 bases and J by 3 bases, with 4 bases of the junction left unmatched. CDR1 is ENHRY and CDR2 is SYGVKD in the germline V gene. The DNA of the CDR3 is TGTGCCATTACCGGGACAGACACTGAAGCTTTCTTT. Translating gives CAITGTDTEAFF.

The chain employs TRBV27 and TRBJ2-5; tentative D call: TRBD2 (6 bases). TRBJ2-7 explains the end of the DNA better; the J call may be wrong. The CDR3 loop spans 15 amino acids. CDR1 is MNHEY, CDR2 SMNVEV, per germline (reference sequence). CDR3 nucleotide sequence: TGTGCCAGCAGTTTAATCGGGACGGGGGAATACGAGCAGTACTTC. As protein: CASSLIGTGEYEQYF.

The chain has TRBV11-3 and TRBJ2-7; perhaps TRBD1 as D (5 bases). CDR3 size: 16 residues. V was trimmed by 0 bases and J by 0 bases, leaving 12 bases between them. Per the germline V gene, CDR1 is SGHNT and CDR2 is YENEEA. The CDR3 bases are TGTGCCAGCAGCTTAGAAATTACAAGGGGCTCCTACGAGCAGTACTTC. This encodes CASSLEITRGSYEQYF.

The chain is built from TRBV7-9 and TRBJ2-1; 7 bases are shared with TRBD2. CDR3 length: 15 residues. CDR1 and CDR2 (germline): SEHNR, FQNEAQ (reference sequence). The V segment lost 0 bases and the J segment 5 bases; nucleotides outside the gene matches: 4. The CDR3 DNA follows: TGTGCCAGCAGCTTAGCGTGGGAGGGCCACAATGAGCAGTTCTTC. This encodes CASSLAWEGHNEQFF.

The chain carries TRBV4-1 and TRBJ1-6, with a possible D match to TRBD1 (5 bases). Germline V gene sequence: CDR1 MGHRA, CDR2 YSYEKL. Trimming pared 3 bases from V and 7 bases from J, leaving 13 bases between. This CDR3 comprises 15 residues. The CDR3 nucleotides read TGCGCCAGCAGCCAGGTACAGGTCAACAATTCACCCCTCCACTTT. Its translation: CASSQVQVNNSPLHF.

This chain uses TRBV25-1 with TRBJ1-2; TRBD1 aligns across 7 bases. The CDR3 contains 14 residues. V dropped 2 bases and J dropped 3; count of bases not matched to a gene: 3. In germline, CDR1 is MGHDK, CDR2 SYGVNS. CDR3 sequence reads: CASSEPGTDYGYTF. The CDR3 DNA sequence: TGTGCCAGCAGTGAACCCGGGACAGACTATGGCTACACCTTC.

The chain uses TRBV7-8 and TRBJ2-6; 9 bases map to TRBD2. In germline, CDR1 is SGHVS, CDR2 FQNEAQ. The CDR3 consists of 16 residues. Trimming removed 10 bases from V and 2 bases from J; junction bases left unmatched: 9. The CDR3 DNA is TGTGCCATACAGCGCGGGAGGGCCCCTGGGGCCAACGTCCTGACTTTC. It translates to CAIQRGRAPGANVLTF.

The chain employs TRBV2 and TRBJ2-3, with 7 bases fitting TRBD1. CDR3 size: 19 residues. The V segment lost 7 bases and the J segment 1 base; nucleotides outside the gene matches: 20. Per the germline V gene, CDR1 is SNHLY and CDR2 is FYNNEI. The CDR3 sequence is CASTPGQRWTLSGTDTQYF. The CDR3 DNA reads as TGTGCCAGCACACCGGGACAGCGATGGACTCTTAGCGGCACAGATACGCAGTATTTT.

The rearrangement links TRBV5-1 to TRBJ2-1; 9 positions match TRBD2. Per the germline V gene, CDR1 is SGHRS and CDR2 is YFSETQ. V shed 0 bases and J 6 bases; nucleotides not matched to a gene: 7. The CDR3 has 16 residues. This CDR3 is CASSLGSSGIRNEQFF. The CDR3 DNA reads as TGCGCCAGCAGCTTGGGGTCTAGCGGGATCCGCAATGAGCAGTTCTTC.

The chain combines TRBV14 with TRBJ1-1, with 10 bases fitting TRBD1. Trimming removed 8 bases from V and 1 base from J; junction bases left unmatched: 4. CDR3 length: 14 amino acids. Germline-derived CDR1 and CDR2 are SGHDN and FVKESK. The CDR3 coding sequence is TGTGCCAGCCGGGACAGGGGAGCGAACACTGAAGCTTTCTTT. The encoded protein is CASRDRGANTEAFF.

The CDR3 DNA reads TGTGCCAGTAGTATTGCGGGACAGGGGGCGCCAGGCTACACCTTC. Its translation: CASSIAGQGAPGYTF. V gene TRBV19 combines with J gene TRBJ1-2; 12 nucleotides agree with TRBD1. Trimming took 3 bases from V and 8 from J; bases not matched to a gene: 7. Germline V gene data show CDR1 as LNHDA and CDR2 as SQIVND (reference sequence). The CDR3 covers 15 residues.

V usage is TRBV19 and J usage is TRBJ2-1; 11 positions match TRBD1. Germline lookup yields CDR1 LNHDA and CDR2 SQIVND (reference sequence). Trimming removed 4 bases from V and 4 bases from J; junction bases left unmatched: 3. This CDR3 is built from 15 residues. The CDR3 DNA sequence: TGTGCCAGTAGTAGGGGGACAGGGGGATACAATGAGCAGTTCTTC. Protein: CASSRGTGGYNEQFF.

This chain uses TRBV10-3 with TRBJ1-2; D unclear. The CDR3 has 14 amino acids. V was shortened by 0 bases and J by 1 base, with 6 bases between the two germline ends. Germline CDR1 reads ENHRY; CDR2 reads SYGVKD. The CDR3 spells CAISESGYNYGYTF. The CDR3 nucleotides are TGTGCCATCAGTGAGTCCGGGTATAACTATGGCTACACCTTC.

As to this clone: Relative to the germline gene, one junction end is altered; a read error may explain this. The chain combines TRBV7-9 with TRBJ2-7, with a weak D call TRBD1 (6 bases). The CDR3 contains 16 residues. Germline CDR1 reads SEHNR; CDR2 reads FQNEAQ (reference sequence). The CDR3, as DNA: TGTTCCAGCAGCTTAGTAGCTGGGACACACTCCTACGAGCAGTACTTC. Residues: CSSSLVAGTHSYEQYF.